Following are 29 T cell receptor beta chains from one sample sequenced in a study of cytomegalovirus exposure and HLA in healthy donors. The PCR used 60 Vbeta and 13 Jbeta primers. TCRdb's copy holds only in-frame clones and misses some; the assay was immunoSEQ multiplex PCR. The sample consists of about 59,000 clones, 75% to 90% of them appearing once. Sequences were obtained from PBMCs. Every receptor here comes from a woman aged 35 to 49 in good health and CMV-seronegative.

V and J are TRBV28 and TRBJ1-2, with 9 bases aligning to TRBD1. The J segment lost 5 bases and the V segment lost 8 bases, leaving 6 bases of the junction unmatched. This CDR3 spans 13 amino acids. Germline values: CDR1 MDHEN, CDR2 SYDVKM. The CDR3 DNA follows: TGTGCCAGCGGGGCAGACAGGGGGTATGGCTACACCTTC. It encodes CASGADRGYGYTF.

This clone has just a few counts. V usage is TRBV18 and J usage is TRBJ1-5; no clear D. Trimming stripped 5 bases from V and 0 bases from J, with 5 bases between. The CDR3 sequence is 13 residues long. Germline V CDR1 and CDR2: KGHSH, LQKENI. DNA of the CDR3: TGTGCCAGCTCAATGAGTAGCAATCAGCCCCAGCATTTT. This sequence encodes CASSMSSNQPQHF.

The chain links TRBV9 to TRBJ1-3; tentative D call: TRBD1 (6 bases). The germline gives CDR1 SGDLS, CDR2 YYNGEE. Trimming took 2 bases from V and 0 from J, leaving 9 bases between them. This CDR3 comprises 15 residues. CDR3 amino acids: CASSVQGHSGNTIYF. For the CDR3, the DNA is TGTGCCAGCAGCGTTCAGGGACACTCTGGAAACACCATATATTTT.

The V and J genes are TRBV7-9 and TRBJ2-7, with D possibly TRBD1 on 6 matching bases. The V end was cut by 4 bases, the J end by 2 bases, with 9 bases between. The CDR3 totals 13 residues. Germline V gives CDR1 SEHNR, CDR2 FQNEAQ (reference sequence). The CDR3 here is CASSSDSTYEQYF. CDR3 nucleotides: TGTGCCAGCAGCTCGGACAGCACCTACGAGCAGTACTTC.

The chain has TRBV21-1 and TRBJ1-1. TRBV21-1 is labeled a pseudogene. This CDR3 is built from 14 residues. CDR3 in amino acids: CASSPRIKNTEAFF. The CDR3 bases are TGTGCCAGCAGCCCGCGAATTAAGAACACTGAAGCTTTCTTT.

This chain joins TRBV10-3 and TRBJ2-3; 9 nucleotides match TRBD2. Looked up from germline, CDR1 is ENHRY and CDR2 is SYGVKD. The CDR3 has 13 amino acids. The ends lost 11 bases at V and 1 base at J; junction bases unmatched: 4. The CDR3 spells CASWTSGTDTQYF. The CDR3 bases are TGTGCCTCCTGGACTAGCGGCACAGATACGCAGTATTTT.

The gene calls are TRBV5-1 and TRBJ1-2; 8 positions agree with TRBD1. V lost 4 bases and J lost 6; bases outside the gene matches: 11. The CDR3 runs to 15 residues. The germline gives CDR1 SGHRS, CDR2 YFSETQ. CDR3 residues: CASSPTSGGLNGYTF. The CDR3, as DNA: TGCGCCAGCAGCCCCACCTCAGGGGGCCTTAATGGCTACACCTTC.

The CDR3 here is CASSASGVNTGELFF. The CDR3 DNA follows: TGTGCCAGCAGCGCGAGCGGGGTCAACACCGGGGAGCTGTTTTTT. This chain joins TRBV9 and TRBJ2-2, with TRBD2 identical over 7 bases. The V and J ends lost 3 bases and 2 bases, in that order; junction bases with no gene match: 4. The CDR3 runs 15 residues. Germline V gene data show CDR1 as SGDLS and CDR2 as YYNGEE.

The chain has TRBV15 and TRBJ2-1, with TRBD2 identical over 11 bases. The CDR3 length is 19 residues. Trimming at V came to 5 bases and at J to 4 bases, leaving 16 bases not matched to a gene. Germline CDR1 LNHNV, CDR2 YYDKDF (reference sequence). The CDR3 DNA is TGTGCCACCAGCGAGAGGGGACATAGCGGGAGGGCCGGGTACAATGAGCAGTTCTTC. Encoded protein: CATSERGHSGRAGYNEQFF. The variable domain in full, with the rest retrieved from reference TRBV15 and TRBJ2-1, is DAMVIQNPRYQVTQFGKPVTLSCSQTLNHNVMYWYQQKSSQAPKLLFHYYDKDFNNEADTPDNFQSRRPNTSFCFLDIRSPGLGDTAMYLCATSERGHSGRAGYNEQFFGPGTRLTVL.

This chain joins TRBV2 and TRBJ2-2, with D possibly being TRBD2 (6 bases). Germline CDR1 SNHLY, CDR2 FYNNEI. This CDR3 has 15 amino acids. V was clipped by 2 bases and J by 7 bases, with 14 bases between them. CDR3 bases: TGTGCCAGCAGTGAATTGCGGGCGGGAAGCGGGGAGCTGTTTTTT. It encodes CASSELRAGSGELFF.

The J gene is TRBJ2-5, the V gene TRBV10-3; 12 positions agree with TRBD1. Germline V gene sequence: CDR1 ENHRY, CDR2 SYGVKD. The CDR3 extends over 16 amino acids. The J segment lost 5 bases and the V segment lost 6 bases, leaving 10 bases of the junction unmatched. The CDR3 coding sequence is TGTGCCATCAGCCCCGGGACAGGGGGCACCGGGGAGACCCAGTACTTC. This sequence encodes CAISPGTGGTGETQYF.

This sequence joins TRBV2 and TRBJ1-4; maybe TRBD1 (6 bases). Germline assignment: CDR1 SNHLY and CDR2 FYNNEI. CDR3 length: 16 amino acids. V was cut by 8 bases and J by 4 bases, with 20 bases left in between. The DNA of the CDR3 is TGTGCCAGCTCACCAGGCGGGGGGGCCGGTAATGAAAAACTGTTTTTT. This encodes CASSPGGGAGNEKLFF.

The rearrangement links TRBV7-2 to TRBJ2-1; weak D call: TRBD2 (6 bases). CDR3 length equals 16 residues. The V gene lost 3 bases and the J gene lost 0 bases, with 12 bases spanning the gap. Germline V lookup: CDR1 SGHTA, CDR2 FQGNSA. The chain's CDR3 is CASSFLAKSSYNEQFF. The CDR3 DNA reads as TGTGCCAGCAGCTTCCTAGCGAAGAGCTCCTACAATGAGCAGTTCTTC.

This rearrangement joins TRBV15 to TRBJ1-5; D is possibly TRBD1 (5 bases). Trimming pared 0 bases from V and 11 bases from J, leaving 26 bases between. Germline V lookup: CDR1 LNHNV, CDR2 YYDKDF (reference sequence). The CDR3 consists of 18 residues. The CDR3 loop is CATSRELSPQGGTRAQHF. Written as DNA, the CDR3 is TGTGCCACCAGCAGAGAGTTATCTCCCCAGGGCGGAACCCGCGCCCAGCATTTT.

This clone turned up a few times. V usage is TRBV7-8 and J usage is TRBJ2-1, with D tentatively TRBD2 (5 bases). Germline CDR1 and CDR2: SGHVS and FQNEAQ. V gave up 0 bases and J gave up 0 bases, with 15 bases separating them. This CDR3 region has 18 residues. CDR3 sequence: CASSLADVAKSSYNEQFF. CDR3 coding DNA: TGTGCCAGCAGCTTAGCCGACGTAGCGAAGAGCTCCTACAATGAGCAGTTCTTC.

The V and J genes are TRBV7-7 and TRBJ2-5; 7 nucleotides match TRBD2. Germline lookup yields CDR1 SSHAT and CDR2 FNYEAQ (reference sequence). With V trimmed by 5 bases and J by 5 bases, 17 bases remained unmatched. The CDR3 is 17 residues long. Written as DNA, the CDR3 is TGTGCCAGCAGCCAAACCAGGCTAGCGGCCACGGGCGAGACCCAGTACTTC. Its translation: CASSQTRLAATGETQYF.

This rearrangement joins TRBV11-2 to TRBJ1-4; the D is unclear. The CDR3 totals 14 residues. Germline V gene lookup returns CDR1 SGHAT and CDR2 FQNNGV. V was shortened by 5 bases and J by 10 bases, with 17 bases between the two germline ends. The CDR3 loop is CASSPEGHLGKLFF. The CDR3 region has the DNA TGTGCCAGCAGCCCCGAGGGTCATCTGGGAAAACTGTTTTTT.

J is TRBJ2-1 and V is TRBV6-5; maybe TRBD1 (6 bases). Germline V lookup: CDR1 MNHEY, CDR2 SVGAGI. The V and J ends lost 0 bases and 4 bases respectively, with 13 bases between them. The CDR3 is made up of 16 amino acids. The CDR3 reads CASSYSLDSSYNEQFF. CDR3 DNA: TGTGCCAGCAGTTACTCTTTGGACAGTTCGTACAATGAGCAGTTCTTC.

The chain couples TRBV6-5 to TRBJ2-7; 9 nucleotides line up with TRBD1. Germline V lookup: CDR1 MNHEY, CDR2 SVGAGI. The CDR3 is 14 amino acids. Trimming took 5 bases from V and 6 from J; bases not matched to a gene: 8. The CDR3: CASSRRDRVSEQYF. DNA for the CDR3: TGTGCCAGCAGTCGCCGGGACAGGGTGAGCGAGCAGTACTTC.

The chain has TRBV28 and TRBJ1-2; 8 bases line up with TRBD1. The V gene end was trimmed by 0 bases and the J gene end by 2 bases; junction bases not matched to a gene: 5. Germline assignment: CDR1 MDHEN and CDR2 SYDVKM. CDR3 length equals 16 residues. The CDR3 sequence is CASSLWGQADNYGYTF. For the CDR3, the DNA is TGTGCCAGCAGTTTATGGGGACAGGCTGACAACTATGGCTACACCTTC.

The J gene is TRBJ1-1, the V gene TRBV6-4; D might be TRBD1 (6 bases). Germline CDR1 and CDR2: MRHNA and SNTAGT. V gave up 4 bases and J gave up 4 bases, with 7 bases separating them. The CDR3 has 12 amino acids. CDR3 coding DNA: TGTGCCAGCAGTGGGACAGTCACTGAAGCTTTCTTT. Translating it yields CASSGTVTEAFF.

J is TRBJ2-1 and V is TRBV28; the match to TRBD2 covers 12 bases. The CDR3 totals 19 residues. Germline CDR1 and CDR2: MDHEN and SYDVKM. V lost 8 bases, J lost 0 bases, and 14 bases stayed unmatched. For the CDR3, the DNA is TGTGCCAGCCGAATCGGGGGACTAGCGGGTCCGAGCTCCTACAATGAGCAGTTCTTC. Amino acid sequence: CASRIGGLAGPSSYNEQFF.

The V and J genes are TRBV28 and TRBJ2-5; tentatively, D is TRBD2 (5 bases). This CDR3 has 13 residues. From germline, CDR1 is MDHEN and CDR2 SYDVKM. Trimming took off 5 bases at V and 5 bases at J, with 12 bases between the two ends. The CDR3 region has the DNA TGTGCCAGCAGTCCCGGGGAGTACGAGACCCAGTACTTC. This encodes CASSPGEYETQYF.

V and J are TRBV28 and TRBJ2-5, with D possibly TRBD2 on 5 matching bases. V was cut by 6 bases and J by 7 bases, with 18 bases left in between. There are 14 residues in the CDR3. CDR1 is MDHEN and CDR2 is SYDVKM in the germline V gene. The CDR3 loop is CASSLAGLMGTQYF. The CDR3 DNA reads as TGTGCCAGCAGCCTAGCCGGCCTGATGGGGACCCAGTACTTC.

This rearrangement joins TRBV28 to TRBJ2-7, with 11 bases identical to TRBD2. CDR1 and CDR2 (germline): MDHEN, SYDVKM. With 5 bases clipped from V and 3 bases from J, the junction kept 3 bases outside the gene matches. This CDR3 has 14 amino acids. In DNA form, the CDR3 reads TGTGCCAGCAGTCTGGGACTAGCGGACTACGAGCAGTACTTC. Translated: CASSLGLADYEQYF.

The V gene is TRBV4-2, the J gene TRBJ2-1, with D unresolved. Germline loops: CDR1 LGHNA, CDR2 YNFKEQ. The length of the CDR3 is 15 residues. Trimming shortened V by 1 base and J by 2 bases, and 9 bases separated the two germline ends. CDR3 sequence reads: CASSQGSLAYNEQFF. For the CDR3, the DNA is TGTGCCAGCAGCCAAGGGTCTCTAGCCTACAATGAGCAGTTCTTC.

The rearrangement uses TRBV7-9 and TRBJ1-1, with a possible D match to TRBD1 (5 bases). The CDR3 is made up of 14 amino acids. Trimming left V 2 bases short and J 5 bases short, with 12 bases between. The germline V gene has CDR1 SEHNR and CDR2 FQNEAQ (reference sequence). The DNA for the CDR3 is TGTGCCAGCAGCTTAATGGGGCTAGGTACTGAAGCTTTCTTT. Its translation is CASSLMGLGTEAFF.

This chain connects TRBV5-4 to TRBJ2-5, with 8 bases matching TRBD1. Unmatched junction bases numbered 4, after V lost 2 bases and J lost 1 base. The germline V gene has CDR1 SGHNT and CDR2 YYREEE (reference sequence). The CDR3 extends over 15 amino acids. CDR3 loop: CASSFRGRSQETQYF. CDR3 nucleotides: TGTGCCAGCAGCTTCAGGGGGCGCAGCCAAGAGACCCAGTACTTC. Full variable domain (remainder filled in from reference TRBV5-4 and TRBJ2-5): ETGVTQSPTHLIKTRGQQVTLRCSSQSGHNTVSWYQQALGQGPQFIFQYYREEENGRGNFPPRFSGLQFPNYSSELNVNALELDDSALYLCASSFRGRSQETQYFGPGTRLLVL.

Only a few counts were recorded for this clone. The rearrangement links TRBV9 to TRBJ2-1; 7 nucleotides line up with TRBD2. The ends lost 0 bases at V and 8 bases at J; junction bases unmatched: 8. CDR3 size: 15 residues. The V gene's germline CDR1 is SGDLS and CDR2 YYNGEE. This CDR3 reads CASSVGREQVHEQFF. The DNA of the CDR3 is TGTGCCAGCAGCGTAGGGCGGGAGCAAGTCCATGAGCAGTTCTTC.